This T cell receptor beta chain was identified in a study of metastatic and nonmetastatic thyroid tumors. Across the study: Across blood and tumor or nodule tissue, repertoires from malignant and benign thyroid patients were compared with one another. Study-level findings and limits: Reported TCR beta diversity, measured in blood and tumor, was significantly higher for malignant thyroid tumors than for benign nodules.

There are a few counts of this clone. What it recognizes is unknown. In the original analysis: Built for papillary thyroid cancer, a distant-metastasis classifier drew on CDR3 differences across clinicopathological groups. TCRdb re-processed the PCR reads through MiXCR. The V and J calls come from TCRdb's annotation, not from the publication. Among around 26,000 clones listed, about an eighth were seen once. No treatment of any kind had been given to any patient before thyroid surgery. This TCR was sampled from a female donor with papillary thyroid cancer or a benign thyroid nodule (not recorded which). Some clones in this sample may be carry-over from other donors' samples. Material: blood.

The DNA for the CDR3 is TGTGCCATCACCTTACACCTGGCCTACGAGCAGTACTTC. It translates to CAITLHLAYEQYF. V and J are TRBV10-3 and TRBJ2-7; D is unresolved. The CDR3 is 13 residues long. V shed 7 bases and J shed 2 bases, with 12 bases lying between them. Germline CDR1 ENHRY, CDR2 SYGVKD.